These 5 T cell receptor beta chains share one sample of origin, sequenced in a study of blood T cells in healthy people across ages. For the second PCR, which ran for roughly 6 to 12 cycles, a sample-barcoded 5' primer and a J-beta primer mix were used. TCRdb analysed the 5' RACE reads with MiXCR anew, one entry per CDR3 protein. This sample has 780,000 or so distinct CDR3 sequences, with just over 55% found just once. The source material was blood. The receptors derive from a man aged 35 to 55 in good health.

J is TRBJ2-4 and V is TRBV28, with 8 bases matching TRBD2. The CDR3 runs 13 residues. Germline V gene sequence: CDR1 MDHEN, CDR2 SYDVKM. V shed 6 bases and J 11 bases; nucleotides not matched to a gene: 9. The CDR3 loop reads CASSTPGRALQYF. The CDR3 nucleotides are TGTGCCAGCAGCACACCCGGGAGGGCCCTTCAGTACTTC.

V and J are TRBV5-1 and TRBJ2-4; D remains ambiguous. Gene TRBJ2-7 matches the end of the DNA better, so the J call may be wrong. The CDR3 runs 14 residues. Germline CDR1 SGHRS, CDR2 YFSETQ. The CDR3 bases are TGCGCCAGCAGCTCGTACACAGATTCCTACGAGCAGTACTTC. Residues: CASSSYTDSYEQYF.

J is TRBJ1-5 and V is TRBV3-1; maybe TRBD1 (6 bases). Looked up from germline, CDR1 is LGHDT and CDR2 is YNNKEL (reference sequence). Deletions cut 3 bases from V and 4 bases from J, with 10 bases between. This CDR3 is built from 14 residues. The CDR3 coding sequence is TGTGCCAGCAGCCAGTTTACAGGGAATCAGCCCCAGCATTTT. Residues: CASSQFTGNQPQHF.

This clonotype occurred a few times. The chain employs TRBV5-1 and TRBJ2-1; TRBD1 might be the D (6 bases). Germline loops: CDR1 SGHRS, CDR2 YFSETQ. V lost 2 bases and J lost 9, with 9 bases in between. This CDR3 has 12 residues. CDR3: CASSLTGPEQFF. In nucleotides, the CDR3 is TGCGCCAGCAGCTTAACAGGGCCTGAGCAGTTCTTC.

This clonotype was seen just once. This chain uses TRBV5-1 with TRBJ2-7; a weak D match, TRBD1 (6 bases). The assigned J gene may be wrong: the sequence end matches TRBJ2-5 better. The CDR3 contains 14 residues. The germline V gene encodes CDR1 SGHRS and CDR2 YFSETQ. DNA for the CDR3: TGCGCCAGCAGCTTCGACAGGCCTGGGGAGACCCAGTACTTC. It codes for CASSFDRPGETQYF.